The present entry profiles one T cell receptor beta chain with its context. V was pared by 1 base and J by 2 bases, with 12 bases between. Germline-derived CDR1 and CDR2 are MGHRA and YSYEKL. The CDR3 covers 16 residues. TCRdb itself ran the 5' RACE reads through MiXCR, one entry per CDR3 protein. The top ten clones hold less than 2.5% of a sample with 310,000 or so distinct CDR3 sequences, 6.5% to 9.5% of them seen once. The data originate from a study of identical twins. These records were also assigned to another study, of yellow fever vaccine responses in identical twins.

Sequencing input: memory (CD45RO+) T cells sorted from blood. The chain combines TRBV4-1 with TRBJ2-1; no clear D gene. This clonotype was sampled from a woman aged 18 to 35 in good health. CDR3 nucleotide sequence: TGCGCCAGCAGCCAAGTCCAGGTACCTCCCTACAATGAGCAGTTCTTC. It specifies CASSQVQVPPYNEQFF.